This T cell receptor (beta chain) was recovered during a study of control samples from healthy donors and cancer patients. Using immunoSEQ multiplex PCR, the repertoire was profiled, and TCRdb retains in-frame clones only, with some absent. The sample yields about 180,000 clones, nearly 90% seen once. This CDR3 has 15 amino acids. V was pared by 4 bases and J by 5 bases, with 19 bases between. Germline CDR1 and CDR2: SGDLS and YYNGEE. The sequence was collected from a woman in her forties or fifties in good health. Sequencing was carried out using blood. This rearrangement joins TRBV9 to TRBJ2-7; D tentatively fits TRBD1 or TRBD2 (6 bases each). For the CDR3, the DNA is TGTGCCAGCAGCATCGTGTCGGGGGCGCTCAACGAGCAGTACTTC. Protein sequence: CASSIVSGALNEQYF.